The T cell receptor beta chain under discussion was sequenced for a study of CD8 T cells in cerebrospinal fluid in Alzheimer's disease. General observations from the study: Patients with mild cognitive impairment or Alzheimer's disease had a larger top CSF clone percentage than controls. EBV-specific TCRs in cerebrospinal fluid reportedly do not establish a causal EBV–Alzheimer's link. Healthy subjects less often had a clone of at least 3% than Alzheimer's patients.

By frequency, this clonotype registers medium-sized. Antigen unknown. TCRdb reworked the 10x single-cell sequencing reads into one entry per CDR3 protein, no DNA. Its clone listing holds 1,000 to 1,500 distinct CDR3 sequences. CDR1 is SEHNR, CDR2 FQNEAQ, per germline (reference sequence). The CDR3 covers 14 residues. The chain recombines TRBV7-9 with TRBJ1-1. The receptor comes from a human donor with Alzheimer's disease. The sequenced sample was cerebrospinal fluid. This CDR3 is CASSLAGGNTEAFF.